This paragraph covers one T cell receptor beta chain sequence. Germline lookup yields CDR1 MDHEN and CDR2 SYDVKM. The germline V and J ends were trimmed by 4 bases and 5 bases, with 14 bases remaining between them. The CDR3 runs to 15 residues. Sequencing was performed with immunoSEQ multiplex PCR; in TCRdb, only in-frame clones are kept and a portion is missing. The top ten hold 6.2% of the sample, which has roughly 150,000 clones, roughly 80% seen once. This entry is derived from a study of blood T cell repertoires in COVID-19. V is TRBV28 and J is TRBJ1-4; a weak D match, TRBD1 (6 bases). The TCR originated in a woman aged 40 to 49 who had recovered from COVID-19. The specimen was PBMCs or T cells enriched from blood (not recorded which). This CDR3 reads CASSSGGQLNEKLFF. For the CDR3, the DNA is TGTGCCAGCAGTTCGGGGGGGCAACTGAATGAAAAACTGTTTTTT.